A selection of T cell receptor beta chains follows, all from one sample in a study of blood T cell repertoires in COVID-19. The assay was immunoSEQ multiplex PCR, and TCRdb's table has in-frame clones only and misses some. Of hundreds of thousands of clones in the sample, more than 70% were seen once. The sample taken for sequencing was peripheral blood. These receptors were obtained from a man between 35 and 55 years old with acute or convalescent COVID-19. CDR3s include the opening cysteine and the closing phenylalanine or tryptophan. The D gene is left open where the match is weak. For some rows the clone size is stated as once, few or many, or as a class when expanded; others skip it.

CDR3 DNA	CDR3 protein	J gene	V gene	clone size	D gene
TGTGCCGGCAGTGAAAGGCGACAGGGTTACACTGAAGCTTTCTTT	CAGSERRQGYTEAFF	TRBJ1-1	TRBV6-1	NA	TRBD1
TGCAGTGCTAGGGCAGGGGATGGCTACACCTTC	CSARAGDGYTF	TRBJ1-2	TRBV20-1	NA	NA
TGTGCCAGCAGCATGACAGGGGTCGACTCACCCCTCCACTTT	CASSMTGVDSPLHF	TRBJ1-6	TRBV2	NA	TRBD1
TGTGCCAGCAGCTTAGGGGAGACGGCCCCGGTTCCCCAGCATTTT	CASSLGETAPVPQHF	TRBJ1-5	TRBV7-9	NA	NA
TGCGCCAGCAGCTTCCCAACGTCCGGTTTGAACACTGAAGCTTTCTTT	CASSFPTSGLNTEAFF	TRBJ1-1	TRBV5-1	NA	NA
TGTGCCTGGAGCCAGGGGATCCACCAGCCCCAGCATTTT	CAWSQGIHQPQHF	TRBJ1-5	TRBV30	NA	NA
TGTGCCAGCTCACAAGGGACTGGCGGCCCAATGAACACTGAAGCTTTCTTT	CASSQGTGGPMNTEAFF	TRBJ1-1	TRBV18	NA	NA
TGTGCCAGCAGTTTACAGCAGGGGATAGGTTCACCCCTCCACTTT	CASSLQQGIGSPLHF	TRBJ1-6	TRBV28	NA	NA
TGTGCCAGCAGTTTACGGGGATCCACTAGCGGGGGGTTCTACGAGCAGTACTTC	CASSLRGSTSGGFYEQYF	TRBJ2-7	TRBV27	many	TRBD2
TGTGCCTGGAGGGAACTCATAGGGAGTTCACCCCTCCACTTT	CAWRELIGSSPLHF	TRBJ1-6	TRBV30	NA	NA
TGCAGCGTTGGGGGTCGTCGGGGGAGGAACACTGAAGCTTTCTTT	CSVGGRRGRNTEAFF	TRBJ1-1	TRBV29-1	NA	NA
TGTGCCAGTAGTATGATACTCACAGATACGCAGTATTTT	CASSMILTDTQYF	TRBJ2-3	TRBV19	NA	NA
TGTGCCTGGAGTGGACTAGCGGGAGGAGATGAGTTCTTC	CAWSGLAGGDEFF	TRBJ2-1	TRBV30	once	TRBD2
TGTGCCAGCAGCCAAGTTTATGGAGTAGCGGGAAACACCGGGGAGCTGTTTTTT	CASSQVYGVAGNTGELFF	TRBJ2-2	TRBV3-1/TRBV3-2	NA	TRBD2
TGTGCCAGCAGGCGTACAGGGGAGAACACTGAAGCTTTCTTT	CASRRTGENTEAFF	TRBJ1-1	TRBV25-1	NA	TRBD1
TGTGCCAGCAGCTTATTAGGGGGTCCGCAGGACAATGAGCAGTTCTTC	CASSLLGGPQDNEQFF	TRBJ2-1	TRBV7-3	NA	NA
TGTGCCAGCAGCTTAGGACAGGGGATTCAGCCCCAGCATTTT	CASSLGQGIQPQHF	TRBJ1-5	TRBV7-8	NA	TRBD1
TGTGCCAGCAGCTCCGACGGGAGCAATCAGCCCCAGCATTTT	CASSSDGSNQPQHF	TRBJ1-5	TRBV3-1/TRBV3-2	once	NA
TGTGCCTGGAGTGTACTGATCTCTGGAAACACCATATATTTT	CAWSVLISGNTIYF	TRBJ1-3	TRBV30	NA	NA
TGTGCCAGCAGCTTACTTACAGGGCTCTCTGGAAACACCATATATTTT	CASSLLTGLSGNTIYF	TRBJ1-3	TRBV7-2	NA	NA
TGTGCCAGCAGGAACGACAGGGGGGGTGGTGGCTACACCTTC	CASRNDRGGGGYTF	TRBJ1-2	TRBV9	NA	TRBD1
TGCGCCAGCAGCCTACAGACGGACTCCTACGAGCAGTACTTC	CASSLQTDSYEQYF	TRBJ2-7	TRBV5-1	NA	NA
TGCGCCAGCAGTGGATCTAGCGGGAGTGGTTACGAGCAGTACTTC	CASSGSSGSGYEQYF	TRBJ2-7	TRBV10-2	NA	TRBD2
TGTGCCAGCAGTTACAGAGGGTTCGGCAATCAGCCCCAGCATTTT	CASSYRGFGNQPQHF	TRBJ1-5	TRBV6-5	once	NA
TGCAGCGTTGAAAGCGGTATGAACACCGGGGAGCTGTTTTTT	CSVESGMNTGELFF	TRBJ2-2	TRBV29-1	once	NA
TGTGCCAGCAGCTCCCCAGACAGGTACCAAGAGACCCAGTACTTC	CASSSPDRYQETQYF	TRBJ2-5	TRBV5-4	NA	NA
TGTGCCAGCAGCGATACCCTTGGGGGGACAGGGATGAACACTGAAGCTTTCTTT	CASSDTLGGTGMNTEAFF	TRBJ1-1	TRBV2	NA	TRBD1
TGTGCCAGCAGCGAAGGTGGCGGGGGCAGCGTCACAGATACGCAGTATTTT	CASSEGGGGSVTDTQYF	TRBJ2-3	TRBV7-9	NA	NA
TGTGCCACCAGTGATTTGGGGCAGGGAGGCATCAATGAGCAGTTCTTC	CATSDLGQGGINEQFF	TRBJ2-1	TRBV24-1	NA	NA
TGCGCCAGCAGCTTGGAAGGACAGGGTCGTGGCTACACCTTC	CASSLEGQGRGYTF	TRBJ1-2	TRBV5-1	NA	TRBD1
TGTGCCAGCAGTTTATCAGGAGAGGGTGTTCAGCCCCAGCATTTT	CASSLSGEGVQPQHF	TRBJ1-5	TRBV27	NA	NA
TGTGCCAGCAGCGTGACAGGGTCGGGCTACACCTTC	CASSVTGSGYTF	TRBJ1-2	TRBV7-2	NA	TRBD1
TGCGCCAGCAGCGCCTCGGACAGTGCGCTCTACGAGCAGTACTTC	CASSASDSALYEQYF	TRBJ2-7	TRBV5-1	NA	NA
TGTGCCAGCAGCTCCGACGGGAACGAGCAGTACTTC	CASSSDGNEQYF	TRBJ2-7	TRBV11-2	NA	NA
TGTGCCAGCAGCCAAGATCCCGTACAGGCAGGCGGCTACACCTTC	CASSQDPVQAGGYTF	TRBJ1-2	TRBV3-1/TRBV3-2	NA	NA
TGTGCCAGCAGTGGGTTTCTCCGGGACAGGGACTACGAGCAGTACTTC	CASSGFLRDRDYEQYF	TRBJ2-7	TRBV25-1	NA	TRBD1
TGTGCCAGCACGCTCGGGCGGGGGGGCTGGAATGAGCAGTTCTTC	CASTLGRGGWNEQFF	TRBJ2-1	TRBV28	NA	TRBD2
TGTGCCAGTAGAAAACGCGGGGACAATGAGCAGTTCTTC	CASRKRGDNEQFF	TRBJ2-1	TRBV19	NA	NA
TGTGCCAGCAGCTTAGGGGGGCTTCTCACCGGGGAGCTGTTTTTT	CASSLGGLLTGELFF	TRBJ2-2	TRBV11-1	NA	NA
TGCGCCAGCAGTGAGTCCCGGACAGGGAACTATGGCTACACCTTC	CASSESRTGNYGYTF	TRBJ1-2	TRBV10-2	once	TRBD1
TGTGCCAGCAGCTTTGGGACAGGGAACACGGAGACCCAGTACTTC	CASSFGTGNTETQYF	TRBJ2-5	TRBV5-6	NA	TRBD1
TGCAGCGTTGAACTTACAGGGAACTATGGCTACACCTTC	CSVELTGNYGYTF	TRBJ1-2	TRBV29-1	NA	NA
TGTGCCAGTAGTTCGTCCGGGACAGGGGCCACTGAAGCTTTCTTT	CASSSSGTGATEAFF	TRBJ1-1	TRBV19	NA	TRBD1
TGTGCCAGCAGTTTATTGGGACAGGGGGCGGGCGGGGCCTACAATGAGCAGTTCTTC	CASSLLGQGAGGAYNEQFF	TRBJ2-1	TRBV27	NA	TRBD1
TGCGCCAGCAGCTTGGCCTATGAGGGTGAGGATTCTGGAAACACCATATATTTT	CASSLAYEGEDSGNTIYF	TRBJ1-3	TRBV5-1	NA	NA
TGTGCCAGCCGCTGGGAAGACAGGGGGCCGTTTTCACCCCTCCACTTT	CASRWEDRGPFSPLHF	TRBJ1-6	TRBV27	NA	TRBD1
TGTGCCGCTGGGGGGGGTTGGGGCTCTGGAAACACCATATATTTT	CAAGGGWGSGNTIYF	TRBJ1-3	TRBV6-5	NA	NA
TGTGCCAGCAGCTTAACACGGGACAGGGGGTCGCTCCTCCACTTT	CASSLTRDRGSLLHF	TRBJ1-6	TRBV7-2	NA	TRBD1
TGTGCCAGCAGTCGGACAGTTAGCAATCAGCCCCAGCATTTT	CASSRTVSNQPQHF	TRBJ1-5	TRBV6-5	NA	NA
TGTGCCACCTTTACACCTGGGGCCAACGTCCTGACTTTC	CATFTPGANVLTF	TRBJ2-6	TRBV5-4	many	NA
TGTGCCAGTAGTATAGAGACTAGCGGGGGTCTCACAGATACGCAGTATTTT	CASSIETSGGLTDTQYF	TRBJ2-3	TRBV19	NA	TRBD2
TGTGCCAGCAGTTACGGGGGACATGGCTACACCTTC	CASSYGGHGYTF	TRBJ1-2	TRBV12-3/TRBV12-4	NA	NA
TGTGCCAGCAGTTTAGGACACTTAGGGGAGCAGTACTTC	CASSLGHLGEQYF	TRBJ2-7	TRBV28	NA	NA
TGTGCCAGCAGTGCCGGACAAGGGAACACTGAAGCTTTCTTT	CASSAGQGNTEAFF	TRBJ1-1	TRBV2	NA	NA
TGTGCCAGTAGTATGTACAGACGAGGGTTGGAGACCCAGTACTTC	CASSMYRRGLETQYF	TRBJ2-5	TRBV19	NA	NA
TGTGCCAGCAGCTTGGCTCACACAGGGCAGGATGGCTACACCTTC	CASSLAHTGQDGYTF	TRBJ1-2	TRBV5-4	NA	NA
TGTGCCAGCAGTTTATCCTGGACCGGGATGCGGGGCTACACCTTC	CASSLSWTGMRGYTF	TRBJ1-2	TRBV27	NA	NA
TGTGCCAGCAGACTAGCGGGAGAGGTAGATGAGCAGTTCTTC	CASRLAGEVDEQFF	TRBJ2-1	TRBV6-4	NA	TRBD2
TGTGCCAGTAGTATAGACGGGGGGGGACAGCCCCAGCATTTT	CASSIDGGGQPQHF	TRBJ1-5	TRBV19	NA	NA
TGTGCCTGGGGCGTAGGGGGCACAGATACGCAGTATTTT	CAWGVGGTDTQYF	TRBJ2-3	TRBV30	NA	NA